This T cell receptor (beta chain) was obtained from a study of shared clonotypes between healthy human individuals. Profiling relied on immunoSEQ multiplex PCR, and the TCRdb table lists in-frame clones only, not all of them. The sample carries around 2.1 million clones, about 92% recorded once. There are 16 residues in the CDR3. Germline V gives CDR1 SGHVS, CDR2 FQNEAQ. Trimming shortened V by 2 bases and J by 3 bases, and 16 bases separated the two germline ends. CD45RO-negative CD8 cells positively selected for CCR7 made up the naive population, which excluded terminally differentiated effector memory CD45RA+ cells.

The clonotype was recovered from a man between 18 and 35 years old in good health. Some clones in this sample may be carry-over from other donors' samples. Source material: naive CD8+ T cells from PBMCs. The J gene is TRBJ1-2, the V gene TRBV7-8; D gene ambiguous. The CDR3 reads CASSLFLALGYYGYTF. The CDR3 DNA reads TGTGCCAGCAGCTTATTCCTGGCCCTAGGTTACTATGGCTACACCTTC.